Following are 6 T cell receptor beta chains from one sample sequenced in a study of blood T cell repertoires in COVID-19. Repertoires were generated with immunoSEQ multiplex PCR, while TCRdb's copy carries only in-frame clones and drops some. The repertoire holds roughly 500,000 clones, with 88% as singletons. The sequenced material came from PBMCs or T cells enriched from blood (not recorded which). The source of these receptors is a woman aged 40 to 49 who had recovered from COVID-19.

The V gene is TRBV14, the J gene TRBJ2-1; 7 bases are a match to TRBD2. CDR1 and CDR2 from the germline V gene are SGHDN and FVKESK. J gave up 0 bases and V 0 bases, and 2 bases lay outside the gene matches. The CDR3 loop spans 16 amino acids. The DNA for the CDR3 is TGTGCCAGCAGCCAAGACACGGGAGGCTCCTACAATGAGCAGTTCTTC. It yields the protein CASSQDTGGSYNEQFF. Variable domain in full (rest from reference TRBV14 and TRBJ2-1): EAGVTQFPSHSVIEKGQTVTLRCDPISGHDNLYWYRRVMGKEIKFLLHFVKESKQDESGMPNNRFLAERTGGTYSTLKVQPAELEDSGVYFCASSQDTGGSYNEQFFGPGTRLTVL.

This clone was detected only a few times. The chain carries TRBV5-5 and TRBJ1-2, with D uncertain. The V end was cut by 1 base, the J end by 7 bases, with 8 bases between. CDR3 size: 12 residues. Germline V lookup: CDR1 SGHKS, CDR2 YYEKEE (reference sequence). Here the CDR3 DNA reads TGTGCCAGCAGCTTGCGTAGTAGTGGCTACACCTTC. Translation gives CASSLRSSGYTF.

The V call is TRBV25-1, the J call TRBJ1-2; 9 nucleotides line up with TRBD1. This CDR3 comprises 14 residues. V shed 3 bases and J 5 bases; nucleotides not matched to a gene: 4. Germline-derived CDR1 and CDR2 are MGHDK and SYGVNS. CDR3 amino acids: CASSEAGQGYGYTF. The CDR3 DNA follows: TGTGCCAGCAGTGAGGCGGGACAGGGATATGGCTACACCTTC.

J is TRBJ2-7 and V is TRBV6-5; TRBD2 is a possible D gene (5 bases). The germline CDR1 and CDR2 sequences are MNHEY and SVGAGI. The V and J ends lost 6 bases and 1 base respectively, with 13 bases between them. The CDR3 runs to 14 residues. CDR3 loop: CASSPTRGSYEQYF. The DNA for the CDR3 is TGTGCCAGCAGCCCCACTCGAGGGTCCTACGAGCAGTACTTC.

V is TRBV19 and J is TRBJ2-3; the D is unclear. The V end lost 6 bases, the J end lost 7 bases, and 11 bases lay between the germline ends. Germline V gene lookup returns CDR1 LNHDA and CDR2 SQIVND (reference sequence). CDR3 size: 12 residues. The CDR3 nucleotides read TGTGCCAGTAGCATTTCATCCAATACGCAGTATTTT. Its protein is CASSISSNTQYF.

The DNA of the CDR3 is TGTGCCAGCAGCCATCGTGCGGGGACCGGCACCGGGGAGCTGTTTTTT. It codes for CASSHRAGTGTGELFF. This chain links TRBV14 with TRBJ2-2; TRBD2 might be the D (6 bases). The V gene's germline CDR1 is SGHDN and CDR2 FVKESK. CDR3 length equals 16 residues. Trimming shortened V by 3 bases and J by 4 bases, and 15 bases separated the two germline ends.